Listed below are T cell receptor beta chains from one sample, sequenced in a study of identical twins. TCRdb used MiXCR to reprocess the 5' RACE reads, holding one entry per CDR3 protein. The data hold over 250,000 distinct CDR3 sequences, with 8.5% to 9.5% observed a single time. This sample was shared with a second study, whose subject was yellow fever vaccine responses in identical twins.

Sequencing was performed on CD8+ T cells sorted from blood. The receptors come from a woman younger than 30 in good health. Each CDR3 is given with its conserved first and last residue.

J gene,V gene,CDR3 protein
TRBJ2-1,TRBV7-9,CASSSTLQGAIEQFF
TRBJ2-5,TRBV24-1,CATSDSDRGQETQYF
TRBJ2-2,TRBV20-1,CSAIHPETTNTGELFF
TRBJ1-1,TRBV5-4,CASSLVAGVNTEAFF
TRBJ1-1,TRBV25-1,CASSGRTANTEAFF
TRBJ1-5,TRBV5-6,CASSLAAGGPQHF
TRBJ2-5,TRBV5-6,CASSGGTGGLIIQETQYF
TRBJ2-1,TRBV28,CASSKTPSGGPYNEQFF
TRBJ2-3,TRBV20-1,CSARDPGLAGGPVREIPLDTQYF
TRBJ1-3,TRBV11-2,CASSRPDTSFSGNTIYF
TRBJ2-3,TRBV18,CASSPPGTDSTDTQYF
TRBJ1-2,TRBV18,CASSPGQLESLYNYGYTF
TRBJ2-5,TRBV7-6,CASSSPFAGAKQETQYF
TRBJ2-3,TRBV27,CASSALGTGKTDTQYF
TRBJ2-3,TRBV5-5,CASRTASTDTQYF
TRBJ2-5,TRBV3-1,CASSQGEDRDLPRETQYF
TRBJ2-5,TRBV12-3/TRBV12-4,CASSSGLAGRETQYF
TRBJ1-2,TRBV7-8,CASSLGVRGYTF
TRBJ2-1,TRBV12-5,CASGWKLDEQFF
TRBJ2-3,TRBV5-1,CASSQWGSSTDTQYF
TRBJ1-4,TRBV15,CATSTRDTDEKLFF
TRBJ2-3,TRBV4-1,CASRPEGLTDTQYF
TRBJ2-7,TRBV12-3/TRBV12-4,CASSLTGTEQYF
TRBJ2-7,TRBV7-9,CASSPHLGQIGYEQYF
TRBJ2-1,TRBV28,CASRLLLTHNEQFF
TRBJ1-1,TRBV2,CASSGTLNWGAFF
TRBJ2-3,TRBV20-1,CSARDLSRTDTQYF
TRBJ2-7,TRBV27,CATRDRLTPYEQYF
TRBJ1-2,TRBV20-1,CSARDALRGRDGYTF